The next 22 T cell receptor beta chains were all read from a single sample in a study of T cell changes during pregnancy in multiple sclerosis. Profiled with immunoSEQ multiplex PCR; TCRdb holds only in-frame clones, not every one. The sample holds fewer than 55,000 clones, nearly 90% seen once. Source: peripheral blood, taken after pregnancy. These receptors originate from a female donor in good health, enrolled as a control in a pregnancy study.

This chain connects TRBV29-1 to TRBJ1-1, with D possibly matching TRBD1 (5 bases). Germline V gives CDR1 SQVTM, CDR2 ANQGSEA. The CDR3 is 13 amino acids. V dropped 4 bases and J dropped 1 base, with 10 bases sitting between them. The CDR3 protein is CSVGYGGNTEAFF. The CDR3 DNA is TGCAGCGTTGGTTACGGGGGGAACACTGAAGCTTTCTTT. Full variable domain (remainder filled in from reference TRBV29-1 and TRBJ1-1): SAVISQKPSRDICQRGTSLTIQCQVDSQVTMMFWYRQQPGQSLTLIATANQGSEATYESGFVIDKFPISRPNLTFSTLTVSNMSPEDSSIYLCSVGYGGNTEAFFGQGTRLTVV.

The chain uses TRBV6-5 and TRBJ2-1; 9 bases align to TRBD1. Germline CDR1 is MNHEY and CDR2 is SVGAGI. The V gene end was trimmed by 5 bases and the J gene end by 5 bases; junction bases not matched to a gene: 4. The CDR3 has 14 amino acids. CDR3 DNA: TGTGCCAGCAGTAGAGGGACAGGGAACAATGAGCAGTTCTTC. It codes for CASSRGTGNNEQFF.

This sequence joins TRBV5-1 and TRBJ2-3; 7 bases align to TRBD2. Unmatched junction bases numbered 9, after V lost 0 bases and J lost 2 bases. This CDR3 spans 17 amino acids. Germline V gives CDR1 SGHRS, CDR2 YFSETQ. The CDR3 here is CASSLGDYSGTTDTQYF. The CDR3 region has the DNA TGCGCCAGCAGCTTGGGAGACTACAGCGGGACCACAGATACGCAGTATTTT. The full variable domain, with the rest looked up from reference TRBV5-1 and TRBJ2-3, is KAGVTQTPRYLIKTRGQQVTLSCSPISGHRSVSWYQQTPGQGLQFLFEYFSETQRNKGNFPGRFSGRQFSNSRSEMNVSTLELGDSALYLCASSLGDYSGTTDTQYFGPGTRLTVL.

This chain joins TRBV2 and TRBJ2-3; possible D gene TRBD1, 6 bases. Germline CDR1 SNHLY, CDR2 FYNNEI. The ends were cut back, 4 bases at V and 3 bases at J, with 14 bases in the middle. The CDR3 loop spans 15 amino acids. CDR3 coding DNA: TGTGCCAGCAGTGCCAACAGGGAGTGGACAGATACGCAGTATTTT. Translation gives CASSANREWTDTQYF.

J is TRBJ1-4 and V is TRBV15, with D hard to call. Trimming took off 3 bases at V and 4 bases at J, with 6 bases between the two ends. This CDR3 has 13 residues. Germline CDR1 LNHNV, CDR2 YYDKDF (reference sequence). In nucleotides, the CDR3 is TGTGCCACCAGCAGCGCACTTAATGAAAAACTGTTTTTT. Translation gives CATSSALNEKLFF. The whole variable domain, remainder taken from reference TRBV15 and TRBJ1-4, is DAMVIQNPRYQVTQFGKPVTLSCSQTLNHNVMYWYQQKSSQAPKLLFHYYDKDFNNEADTPDNFQSRRPNTSFCFLDIRSPGLGDTAMYLCATSSALNEKLFFGSGTQLSVL.

The CDR3 region is CASRSGEGYTF. CDR3 bases: TGTGCCAGCCGCTCAGGGGAGGGCTACACCTTC. The genes are TRBV25-1 and TRBJ1-2; D possibly corresponds to TRBD1 (6 bases). V lost 8 bases and J lost 8, with 12 bases in between. The germline gives CDR1 MGHDK, CDR2 SYGVNS. This CDR3 comprises 11 residues.

The chain uses TRBV7-8 and TRBJ1-5; no firm D call. The germline V gene encodes CDR1 SGHVS and CDR2 FQNEAQ. V was cut by 1 base and J by 7 bases, with 17 bases left in between. This CDR3 has 16 amino acids. The CDR3 bases are TGTGCCAGCAGCTTAGTAGGATCGGGGAAGGAGCAGCCCCAGCATTTT. It codes for CASSLVGSGKEQPQHF.

J is TRBJ1-1 and V is TRBV5-1; possibly TRBD1 for D (6 bases). Germline loops: CDR1 SGHRS, CDR2 YFSETQ. The CDR3 loop spans 11 amino acids. Trimming took 7 bases from V and 8 from J, leaving 12 bases between them. The CDR3 protein is CASQQGKEAFF. The CDR3 bases are TGCGCCAGCCAACAGGGAAAAGAAGCTTTCTTT.

This sequence joins TRBV10-3 and TRBJ2-2; TRBD2 agrees at 10 bases. This CDR3 has 14 residues. Per germline, CDR1 ENHRY and CDR2 SYGVKD. Trimming cost V 8 bases and J 3 bases; bases outside gene matches: 3. The CDR3 nucleotides are TGTGCCATCTGGAGCGGGGGGGACACCGGGGAGCTGTTTTTT. The encoded protein is CAIWSGGDTGELFF.

This clone was recorded once. The rearrangement links TRBV29-1 to TRBJ2-2, with D possibly TRBD2 on 6 matching bases. The CDR3 contains 11 residues. Germline V gene data show CDR1 as SQVTM and CDR2 as ANQGSEA. The V and J ends lost 6 bases and 7 bases respectively, with 9 bases between them. CDR3 residues: CSVRGSGELFF. For the CDR3, the DNA is TGCAGCGTACGGGGGAGCGGGGAGCTGTTTTTT.

The CDR3 protein is CASSPRTGSGNTIYF. The CDR3 DNA sequence: TGTGCCAGCTCACCGAGGACAGGTTCCGGAAACACCATATATTTT. The J gene is TRBJ1-3, the V gene TRBV18; 7 bases match TRBD1. In germline, CDR1 is KGHSH, CDR2 LQKENI. The CDR3 covers 15 residues. With 3 bases clipped from V and 4 bases from J, the junction kept 6 bases outside the gene matches.

The J gene is TRBJ2-7, the V gene TRBV30; D gene unclear. Trimming shortened V by 4 bases and J by 1 base, and 8 bases separated the two germline ends. CDR3 length: 12 residues. CDR1 and CDR2 from the germline V gene are GTSNPN and SVGIG (reference sequence). CDR3 coding DNA: TGTGCCTGGACCAAGGAGTCCTACGAGCAGTACTTC. Protein: CAWTKESYEQYF.

This clone appeared a single time. The chain has TRBV4-2 and TRBJ2-5; D gene uncertain. The CDR3 extends over 14 amino acids. In germline, CDR1 is LGHNA, CDR2 YNFKEQ. V was pared by 0 bases and J by 4 bases, with 9 bases between. The CDR3 loop is CASSQDTSVETQYF. The DNA of the CDR3 is TGTGCCAGCAGCCAAGATACGAGCGTAGAGACCCAGTACTTC.

J is TRBJ2-7 and V is TRBV7-8, with a possible D match to TRBD1 (5 bases). The CDR3 totals 16 residues. V shed 0 bases and J shed 7 bases, with 19 bases lying between them. Germline CDR1 SGHVS, CDR2 FQNEAQ. CDR3 bases: TGTGCCAGCAGCTTAGCGCTCACAGGTGATTACGGGGAGCAGTACTTC. Amino acid sequence: CASSLALTGDYGEQYF.

The V gene is TRBV7-2, the J gene TRBJ2-1; the D gene is possibly TRBD2 (6 bases). Germline-derived CDR1 and CDR2 are SGHTA and FQGNSA. The CDR3 sequence is 13 residues long. Deletions cut 4 bases from V and 3 bases from J, with 7 bases between. CDR3 region: CASSWRDYNEQFF. The CDR3 region has the DNA TGTGCCAGCAGCTGGCGGGACTACAATGAGCAGTTCTTC.

The V and J genes are TRBV4-3 and TRBJ2-1; 10 nucleotides agree with TRBD2. The V and J ends lost 4 bases and 4 bases, in that order; junction bases with no gene match: 4. Germline CDR1 and CDR2: LGHNA and YSLEER. The CDR3 totals 15 residues. The CDR3 coding sequence is TGCGCCAGCAGCCGAGCGGGGGGGACATACAATGAGCAGTTCTTC. This codes for CASSRAGGTYNEQFF.

This rearrangement joins TRBV6-4 to TRBJ2-1, with a possible D match to TRBD2 (6 bases). The CDR3 contains 14 residues. Germline-derived CDR1 and CDR2 are MRHNA and SNTAGT. With 0 bases removed from V and 11 bases from J, the gap between germline ends came to 14 bases. CDR3 region: CASSDSGDSGQQFF. The CDR3 region has the DNA TGTGCCAGCAGTGACTCCGGAGATAGCGGCCAGCAGTTCTTC.

The chain links TRBV5-1 to TRBJ1-6; weak D call: TRBD1 (5 bases). The CDR3 covers 15 residues. Trimming stripped 2 bases from V and 7 bases from J, with 13 bases between. Germline CDR1 and CDR2: SGHRS and YFSETQ. The chain's CDR3 is CASSFGGKENSPLHF. The DNA of the CDR3 is TGCGCCAGCAGCTTTGGGGGGAAAGAGAATTCACCCCTCCACTTT.

The V call is TRBV4-1, the J call TRBJ2-1; 14 nucleotides line up with TRBD2. This CDR3 spans 17 amino acids. V lost 2 bases to trimming and J lost 6 bases; unmatched junction nucleotides: 6. Germline CDR1 is MGHRA and CDR2 is YSYEKL. For the CDR3, the DNA is TGCGCCAGCAGCCAACTACCGGGACTAGCGGGAGCCAATGAGCAGTTCTTC. Translated, it gives CASSQLPGLAGANEQFF.

The chain recombines TRBV6-1 with TRBJ1-2; 7 nucleotides match TRBD1. This CDR3 contains 16 residues. V lost 4 bases and J lost 1; bases outside the gene matches: 9. Germline lookup yields CDR1 MNHNS and CDR2 SASEGT. For the CDR3, the DNA is TGTGCCAGCAGTGGACCGGGACAGCGCCTTAACTATGGCTACACCTTC. This translates into CASSGPGQRLNYGYTF.

The chain carries TRBV28 and TRBJ2-1; D not resolved. The V and J ends lost 7 bases and 8 bases respectively, with 15 bases between them. Per the germline V gene, CDR1 is MDHEN and CDR2 is SYDVKM. The CDR3 is 13 amino acids. The CDR3 loop is CASITMLGHEQFF. CDR3 DNA: TGTGCCAGCATCACAATGCTGGGCCATGAGCAGTTCTTC.

The chain employs TRBV5-1 and TRBJ1-1; D remains ambiguous. The germline V and J ends were trimmed by 0 bases and 4 bases, with 10 bases remaining between them. Germline V gene sequence: CDR1 SGHRS, CDR2 YFSETQ. The CDR3 has 14 amino acids. CDR3 residues: CASSLVEISTEAFF. CDR3 DNA: TGCGCCAGCAGCTTGGTTGAGATTTCCACTGAAGCTTTCTTT.